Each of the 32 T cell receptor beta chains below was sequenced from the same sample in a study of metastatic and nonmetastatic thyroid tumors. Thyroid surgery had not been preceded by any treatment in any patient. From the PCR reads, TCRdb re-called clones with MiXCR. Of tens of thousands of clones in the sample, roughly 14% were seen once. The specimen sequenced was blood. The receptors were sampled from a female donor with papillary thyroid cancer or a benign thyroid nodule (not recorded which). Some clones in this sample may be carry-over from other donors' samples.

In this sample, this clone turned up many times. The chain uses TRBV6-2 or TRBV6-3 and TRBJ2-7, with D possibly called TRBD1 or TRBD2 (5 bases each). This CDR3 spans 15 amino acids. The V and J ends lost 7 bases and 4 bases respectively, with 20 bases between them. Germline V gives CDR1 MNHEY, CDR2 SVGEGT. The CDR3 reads CASNTLGRSSYEQYF. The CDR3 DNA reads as TGTGCCAGCAATACCTTGGGACGGTCTTCTTACGAGCAGTACTTC.

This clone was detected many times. The CDR3, as DNA: TGCAGTGCTAGAGATGGAACTTCGCCTTCCTACGAGCAGTACTTC. It encodes CSARDGTSPSYEQYF. The gene calls are TRBV20-1 and TRBJ2-7; no clear D. V was cut by 0 bases and J by 1 base, with 13 bases left in between. The CDR3 loop spans 15 amino acids. CDR1 is DFQATT and CDR2 is SNEGSKA in the germline V gene (reference sequence).

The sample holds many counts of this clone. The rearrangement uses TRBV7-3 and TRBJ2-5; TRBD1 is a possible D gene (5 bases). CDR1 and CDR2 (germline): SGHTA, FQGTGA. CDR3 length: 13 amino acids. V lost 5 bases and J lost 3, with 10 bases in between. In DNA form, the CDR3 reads TGTGCCAGCAGCCTCGACAGAAAAGAGACCCAGTACTTC. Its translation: CASSLDRKETQYF.

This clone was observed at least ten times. CDR3 in DNA: TGTGCCAGCAGTGCCGGGGGGACTTATAGCAATCAGCCCCAGCATTTT. Its protein is CASSAGGTYSNQPQHF. This sequence joins TRBV2 and TRBJ1-5; D perhaps matches TRBD1 (5 bases). Germline V gene lookup returns CDR1 SNHLY and CDR2 FYNNEI. CDR3 length: 16 amino acids. Trimming stripped 4 bases from V and 0 bases from J, with 13 bases between.

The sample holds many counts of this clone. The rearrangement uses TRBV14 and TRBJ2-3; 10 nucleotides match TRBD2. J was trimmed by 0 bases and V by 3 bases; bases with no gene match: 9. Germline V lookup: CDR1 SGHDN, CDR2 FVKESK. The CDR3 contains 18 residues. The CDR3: CASSHELAGIGSTDTQYF. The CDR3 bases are TGTGCCAGCAGCCATGAACTAGCGGGAATCGGCAGCACAGATACGCAGTATTTT. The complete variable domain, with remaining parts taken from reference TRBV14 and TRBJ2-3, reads EAGVTQFPSHSVIEKGQTVTLRCDPISGHDNLYWYRRVMGKEIKFLLHFVKESKQDESGMPNNRFLAERTGGTYSTLKVQPAELEDSGVYFCASSHELAGIGSTDTQYFGPGTRLTVL.

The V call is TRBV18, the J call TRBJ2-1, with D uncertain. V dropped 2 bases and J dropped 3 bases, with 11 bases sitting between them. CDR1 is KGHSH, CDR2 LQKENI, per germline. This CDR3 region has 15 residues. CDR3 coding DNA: TGTGCCAGCTCACCAGGGCAGACTGACTACAATGAGCAGTTCTTC. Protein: CASSPGQTDYNEQFF.

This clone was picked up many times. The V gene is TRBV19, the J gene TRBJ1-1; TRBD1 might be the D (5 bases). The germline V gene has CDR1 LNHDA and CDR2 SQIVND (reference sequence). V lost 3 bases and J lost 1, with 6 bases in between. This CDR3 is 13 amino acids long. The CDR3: CASSIDRNTEAFF. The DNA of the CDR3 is TGTGCCAGTAGTATCGACAGGAACACTGAAGCTTTCTTT.

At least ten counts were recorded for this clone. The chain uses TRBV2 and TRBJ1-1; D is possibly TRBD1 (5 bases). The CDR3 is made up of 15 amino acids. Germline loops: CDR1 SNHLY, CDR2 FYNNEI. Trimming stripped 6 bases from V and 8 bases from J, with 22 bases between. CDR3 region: CASRRSGQGVPEAFF. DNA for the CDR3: TGTGCCAGCAGAAGGTCTGGCCAGGGAGTCCCCGAAGCTTTCTTT. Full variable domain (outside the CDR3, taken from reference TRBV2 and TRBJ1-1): EPEVTQTPSHQVTQMGQEVILRCVPISNHLYFYWYRQILGQKVEFLVSFYNNEISEKSEIFDDQFSVERPDGSNFTLKIRSTKLEDSAMYFCASRRSGQGVPEAFFGQGTRLTVV.

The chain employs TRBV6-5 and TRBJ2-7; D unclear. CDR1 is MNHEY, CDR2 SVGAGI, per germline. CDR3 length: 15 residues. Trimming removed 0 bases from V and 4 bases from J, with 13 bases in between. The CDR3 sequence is CASSYSLESLYEQYF. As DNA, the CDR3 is TGTGCCAGCAGTTACTCGTTGGAATCCCTTTACGAGCAGTACTTC.

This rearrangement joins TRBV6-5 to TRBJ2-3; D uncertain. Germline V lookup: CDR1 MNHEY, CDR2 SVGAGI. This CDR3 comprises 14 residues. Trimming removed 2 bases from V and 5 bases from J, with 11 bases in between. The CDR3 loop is CASSYRWNIDTQYF. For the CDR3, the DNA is TGTGCCAGCAGTTACCGATGGAATATAGATACGCAGTATTTT.

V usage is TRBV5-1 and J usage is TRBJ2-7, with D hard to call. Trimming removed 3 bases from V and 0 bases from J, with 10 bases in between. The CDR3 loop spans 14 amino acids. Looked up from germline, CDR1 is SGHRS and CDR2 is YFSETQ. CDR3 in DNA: TGCGCCAGCAGCTGGGCAGTAGACTCCTACGAGCAGTACTTC. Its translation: CASSWAVDSYEQYF.

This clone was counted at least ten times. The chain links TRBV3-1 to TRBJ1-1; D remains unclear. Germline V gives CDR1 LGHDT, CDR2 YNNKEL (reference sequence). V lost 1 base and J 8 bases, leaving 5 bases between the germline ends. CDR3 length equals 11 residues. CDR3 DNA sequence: TGTGCCAGCAGCCAAGGAGAAGAAGCTTTCTTT. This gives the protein CASSQGEEAFF. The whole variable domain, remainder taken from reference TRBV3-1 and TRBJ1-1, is DTAVSQTPKYLVTQMGNDKSIKCEQNLGHDTMYWYKQDSKKFLKIMFSYNNKELIINETVPNRFSPKSPDKAHLNLHINSLELGDSAVYFCASSQGEEAFFGQGTRLTVV.

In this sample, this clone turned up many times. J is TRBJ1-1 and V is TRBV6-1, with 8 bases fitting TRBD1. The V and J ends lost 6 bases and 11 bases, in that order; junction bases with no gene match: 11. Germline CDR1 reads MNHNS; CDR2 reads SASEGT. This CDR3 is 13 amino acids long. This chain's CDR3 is CASRTGDVMSAFF. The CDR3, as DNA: TGTGCCAGCAGGACAGGGGACGTCATGTCGGCTTTCTTT.

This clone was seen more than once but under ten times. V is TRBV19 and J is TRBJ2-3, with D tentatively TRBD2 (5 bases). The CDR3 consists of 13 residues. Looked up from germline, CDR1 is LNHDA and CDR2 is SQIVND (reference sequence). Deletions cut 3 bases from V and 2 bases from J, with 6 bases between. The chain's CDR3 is CASSIGITDTQYF. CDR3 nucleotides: TGTGCCAGTAGTATCGGGATCACAGATACGCAGTATTTT.

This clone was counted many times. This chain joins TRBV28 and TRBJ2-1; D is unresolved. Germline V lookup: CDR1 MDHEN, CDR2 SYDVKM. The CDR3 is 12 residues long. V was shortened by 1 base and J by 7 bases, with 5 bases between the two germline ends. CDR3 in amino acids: CASSLSGNEQFF. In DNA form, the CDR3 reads TGTGCCAGCAGTTTATCCGGGAATGAGCAGTTCTTC.

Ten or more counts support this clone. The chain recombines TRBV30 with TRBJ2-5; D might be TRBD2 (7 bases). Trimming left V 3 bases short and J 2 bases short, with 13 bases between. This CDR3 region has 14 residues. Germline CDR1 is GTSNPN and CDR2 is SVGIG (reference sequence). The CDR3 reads CAWRRGGGQETQYF. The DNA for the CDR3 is TGTGCCTGGAGGAGGGGAGGGGGACAAGAGACCCAGTACTTC.

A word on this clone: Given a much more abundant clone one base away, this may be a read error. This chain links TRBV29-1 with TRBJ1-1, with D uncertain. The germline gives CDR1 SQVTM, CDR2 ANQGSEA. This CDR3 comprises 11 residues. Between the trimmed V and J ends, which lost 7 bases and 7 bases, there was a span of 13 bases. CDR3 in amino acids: CSAPDRREAFF. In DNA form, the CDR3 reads TGCAGCGCCCCGGACCGACGTGAAGCTTTCTTT.

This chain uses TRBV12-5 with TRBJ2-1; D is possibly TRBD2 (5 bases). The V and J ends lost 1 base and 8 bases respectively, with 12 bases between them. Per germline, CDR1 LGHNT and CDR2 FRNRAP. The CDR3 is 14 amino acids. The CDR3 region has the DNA TGTGCTAGTGGTTTGGGACTAAAACCTTATGAGCAGTTCTTC. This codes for CASGLGLKPYEQFF.

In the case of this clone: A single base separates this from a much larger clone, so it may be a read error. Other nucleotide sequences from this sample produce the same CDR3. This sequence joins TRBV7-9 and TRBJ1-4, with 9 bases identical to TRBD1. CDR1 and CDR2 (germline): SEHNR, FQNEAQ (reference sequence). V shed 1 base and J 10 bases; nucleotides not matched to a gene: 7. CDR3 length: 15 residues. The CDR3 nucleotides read TGTGCCAGCAGCTTAGAGGGACAGGGTGCTGGAAAACTGTTTTTT. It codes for CASSLEGQGAGKLFF. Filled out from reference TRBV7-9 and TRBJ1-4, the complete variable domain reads DTGVSQNPRHKITKRGQNVTFRCDPISEHNRLYWYRQTLGQGPEFLTYFQNEAQLEKSRLLSDRFSAERPKGSFSTLEIQRTEQGDSAMYLCASSLEGQGAGKLFFGSGTQLSVL.

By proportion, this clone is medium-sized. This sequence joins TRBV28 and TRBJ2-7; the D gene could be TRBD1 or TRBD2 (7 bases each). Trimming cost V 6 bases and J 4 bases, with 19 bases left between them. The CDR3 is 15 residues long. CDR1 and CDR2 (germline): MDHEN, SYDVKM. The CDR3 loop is CASSPTAGGAYEQYF. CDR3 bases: TGTGCCAGCAGCCCTACGGCAGGGGGGGCTTACGAGCAGTACTTC.

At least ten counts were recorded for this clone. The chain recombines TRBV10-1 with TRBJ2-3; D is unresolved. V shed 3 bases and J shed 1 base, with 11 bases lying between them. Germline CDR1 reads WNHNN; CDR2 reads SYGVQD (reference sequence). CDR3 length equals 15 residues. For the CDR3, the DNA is TGCGCCAGCAGTGAATCAAGCTTTGGCACAGATACGCAGTATTTT. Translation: CASSESSFGTDTQYF.

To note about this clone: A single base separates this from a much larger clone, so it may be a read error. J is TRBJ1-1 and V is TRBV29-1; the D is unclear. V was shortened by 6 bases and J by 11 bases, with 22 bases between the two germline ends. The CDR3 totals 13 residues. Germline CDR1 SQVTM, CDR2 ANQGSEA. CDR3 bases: TGCAGCGTGGTCACGGGAGTTTCGTCTGGGGCTTTCTTT. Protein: CSVVTGVSSGAFF.

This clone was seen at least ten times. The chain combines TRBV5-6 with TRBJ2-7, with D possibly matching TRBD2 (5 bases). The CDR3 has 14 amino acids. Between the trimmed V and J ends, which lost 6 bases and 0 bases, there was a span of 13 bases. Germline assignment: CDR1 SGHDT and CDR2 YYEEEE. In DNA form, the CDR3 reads TGTGCCAGCACCCGGGGAGAGGGCTCCTACGAGCAGTACTTC. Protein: CASTRGEGSYEQYF.

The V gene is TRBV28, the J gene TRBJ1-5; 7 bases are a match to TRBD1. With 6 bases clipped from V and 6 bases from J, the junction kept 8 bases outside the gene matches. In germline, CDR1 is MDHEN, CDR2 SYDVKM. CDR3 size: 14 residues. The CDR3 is CASSPTGEAQPQHF. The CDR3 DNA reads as TGTGCCAGCAGCCCCACAGGGGAGGCTCAGCCCCAGCATTTT.

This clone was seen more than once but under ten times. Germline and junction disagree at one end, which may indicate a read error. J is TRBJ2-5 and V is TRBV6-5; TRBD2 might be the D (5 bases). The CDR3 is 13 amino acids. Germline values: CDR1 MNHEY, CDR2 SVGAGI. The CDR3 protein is CASIYSGCETQYF. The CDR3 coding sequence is TGTGCCAGCATTTACTCGGGGTGTGAGACCCAGTACTTC.

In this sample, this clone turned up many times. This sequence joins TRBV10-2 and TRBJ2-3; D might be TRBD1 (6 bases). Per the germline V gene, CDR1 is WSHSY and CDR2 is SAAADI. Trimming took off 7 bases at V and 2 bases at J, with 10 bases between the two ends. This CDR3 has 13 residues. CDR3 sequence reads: CASNGQFTDTQYF. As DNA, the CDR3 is TGCGCCAGCAACGGACAGTTCACAGATACGCAGTATTTT.

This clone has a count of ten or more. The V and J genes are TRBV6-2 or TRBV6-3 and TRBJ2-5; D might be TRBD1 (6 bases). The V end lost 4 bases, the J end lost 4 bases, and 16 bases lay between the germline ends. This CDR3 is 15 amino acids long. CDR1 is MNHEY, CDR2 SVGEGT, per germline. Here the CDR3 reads CASSFSGVSGETQYF. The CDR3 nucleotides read TGTGCCAGCAGTTTTTCAGGGGTGTCTGGAGAGACCCAGTACTTC.

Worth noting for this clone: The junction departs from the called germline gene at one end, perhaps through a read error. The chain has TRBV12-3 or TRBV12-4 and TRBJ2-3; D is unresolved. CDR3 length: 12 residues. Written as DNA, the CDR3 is TGTGCCAGCAGTTCCACTGAGGACCTTGGGGATTTT. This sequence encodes CASSSTEDLGDF.

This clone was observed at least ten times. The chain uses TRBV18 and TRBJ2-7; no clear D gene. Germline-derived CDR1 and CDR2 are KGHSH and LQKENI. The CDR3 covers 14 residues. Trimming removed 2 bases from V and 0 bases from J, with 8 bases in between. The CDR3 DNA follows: TGTGCCAGCTCACCAGGGCTAAGCTCCTACGAGCAGTACTTC. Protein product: CASSPGLSSYEQYF. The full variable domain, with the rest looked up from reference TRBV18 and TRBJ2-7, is NAGVMQNPRHLVRRRGQEARLRCSPMKGHSHVYWYRQLPEEGLKFMVYLQKENIIDESGMPKERFSAEFPKEGPSILRIQQVVRGDSAAYFCASSPGLSSYEQYFGPGTRLTVT.

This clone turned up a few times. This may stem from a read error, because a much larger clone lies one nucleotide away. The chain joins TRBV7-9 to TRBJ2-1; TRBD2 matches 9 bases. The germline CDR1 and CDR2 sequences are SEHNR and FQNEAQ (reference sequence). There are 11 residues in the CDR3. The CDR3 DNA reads TGTGCCAGCAGCGATGAAGCGGGAGGCCCCTTC. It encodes CASSDEAGGPF.

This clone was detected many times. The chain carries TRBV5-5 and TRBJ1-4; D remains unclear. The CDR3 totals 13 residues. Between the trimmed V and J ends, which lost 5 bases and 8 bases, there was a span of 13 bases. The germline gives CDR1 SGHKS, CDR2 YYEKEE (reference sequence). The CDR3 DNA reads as TGTGCCAGCAGGTCATCACGTCGGGAAAAACTGTTTTTT. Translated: CASRSSRREKLFF.

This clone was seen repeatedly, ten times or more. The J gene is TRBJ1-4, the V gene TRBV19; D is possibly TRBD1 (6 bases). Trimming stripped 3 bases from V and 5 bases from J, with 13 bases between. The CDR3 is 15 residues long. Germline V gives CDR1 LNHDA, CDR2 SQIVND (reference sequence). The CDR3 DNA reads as TGTGCCAGTAGTATTTACGGGGGCCCGAATGAAAAACTGTTTTTT. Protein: CASSIYGGPNEKLFF.